This T cell receptor (beta chain) originates from a study of control samples from healthy donors and cancer patients. V gave up 5 bases and J gave up 0 bases, with 11 bases separating them. The CDR3 has 14 amino acids. Germline values: CDR1 LNHDA, CDR2 SQIVND (reference sequence). Here immunoSEQ multiplex PCR was the method, and the copy in TCRdb shows in-frame clones only, minus some. The sample has about 54,000 clones; approximately 96% are singletons. The sequence came from a woman aged 25-40 years in good health. The chain uses TRBV19 and TRBJ2-7, with a tentative D call TRBD1 (6 bases). The sample comprised blood. In DNA form, the CDR3 reads TGTGCCAGTAGTGTCGGGACACCCTCCTACGAGCAGTACTTC. It translates to CASSVGTPSYEQYF.